The count of the clone carrying this T cell receptor (beta chain) is one. Its antigen is not identified. Other DNA sequences of this sample code for an identical CDR3. These data originate in a study of T cell responses to AZD1222 COVID-19 vaccine. This CDR3 is built from 14 residues. Germline V CDR1 and CDR2: WSHSY, SAAADI. The V segment lost 6 bases and the J segment 1 base; nucleotides outside the gene matches: 6. Whole-study findings and limits: In all cases, repertoires were sampled only after the peak T cell response. Mostly white British, mostly female donors; authors suggested clonal diversity may be underestimated. In the spike-specific TCR repertoire, nearly half reportedly target unmutated variant regions.

Profiled with immunoSEQ multiplex PCR; TCRdb holds only in-frame clones, not every one. Among just over 150,000 clones listed, 75% to 90% were seen once. The chain carries TRBV10-2 and TRBJ2-7; 7 nucleotides align to TRBD1. The receptor was isolated from an adult who received the AZD1222 COVID-19 vaccine. The input for sequencing was peripheral blood, taken 28 days after the second AZD1222 dose. Here the CDR3 reads CASRPTGPSYEQYF. The CDR3 nucleotides are TGCGCCAGCAGGCCGACAGGGCCATCCTACGAGCAGTACTTC.